The rows below give T cell receptor beta chains drawn from one sample of a study of Ad26.COV2.S vaccination and SARS-CoV-2 variants. Repertoires were generated with immunoSEQ multiplex PCR, while TCRdb's copy carries only in-frame clones and drops some. Of roughly 680,000 clones listed, 89% are singletons. The sample was peripheral blood, taken in a trial of Ad26.COV2.S vaccine versus placebo. Receptors were obtained from a person aged 18-60 years who received the Ad26.COV2.S COVID-19 vaccine or a placebo. CDR3s include the opening cysteine and the closing phenylalanine or tryptophan.

j_call | v_call | cdr3_aa
TRBJ2-5 | TRBV30 | CAWSQGHGETQYF
TRBJ1-1 | TRBV7-9 | CASTDAEAFF
TRBJ2-1 | TRBV12-3/TRBV12-4 | CASSLGLDNEQFF
TRBJ2-1 | TRBV6-5 | CASTADRAYNEQFF
TRBJ1-1 | TRBV4-3 | CASSQDRGQTPWVNTEAFF
TRBJ2-3 | TRBV11-3 | CASSLGGPTGDTQYF
TRBJ2-4 | TRBV29-1 | CSVSPRDLMGTSGSYIQYF
TRBJ2-5 | TRBV7-2 | CASSANRETQYF
TRBJ2-5 | TRBV7-6 | CASSLGGGRAETQYF
TRBJ2-7 | TRBV5-4 | CASSLVLAGSDEQYF
TRBJ2-6 | TRBV19 | CASRAGTGPISGANVLTF
TRBJ1-2 | TRBV11-1 | CASSLSSNYGYTF
TRBJ1-4 | TRBV18 | CASSPQTNEKLFF
TRBJ1-3 | TRBV12-5 | CASGLRAPGNTIYF
TRBJ2-1 | TRBV7-2 | CASSSGLASYNEQFF
TRBJ2-5 | TRBV18 | CASSPGTSKETQYF
TRBJ1-5 | TRBV21-1 | CASLRGVGVKGNQPQHF
TRBJ2-1 | TRBV7-3 | CASSPAPMGYNEQFF
TRBJ2-1 | TRBV7-9 | CASSLDPSYNEQFF
TRBJ2-3 | TRBV9 | CASSVAPGGADTQYF
TRBJ2-5 | TRBV7-2 | CASSSGLAGFVRQETQYF
TRBJ2-1 | TRBV12-3/TRBV12-4 | CASSFQAPGGQFF
TRBJ2-1 | TRBV30 | CAWSRASGGANEQFF
TRBJ2-7 | TRBV6-5 | CASSPPGVYEQYF
TRBJ1-2 | TRBV30 | CAWRRYSSVSTNYGYTF
TRBJ1-2 | TRBV7-8 | CASSFGTYGYTF
TRBJ2-3 | TRBV6-5 | CASSYSDPSAVGTQYF
TRBJ2-2 | TRBV24-1 | CATSVRGQGGTGELFF
TRBJ2-1 | TRBV27 | CASSLPESYNEQFF
TRBJ1-4 | TRBV13 | CASSLEGEKLFF
TRBJ2-7 | TRBV18 | CASSPGEQIHEQYF
TRBJ1-6 | TRBV7-9 | CASSLDGPGGPLHF
TRBJ2-3 | TRBV6-5 | CASSYLRGLTDTQYF
TRBJ1-5 | TRBV27 | CASSLSDINQPQHF
TRBJ2-5 | TRBV10-3 | CAISVREEETQYF
TRBJ2-1 | TRBV14 | CASSQSTRRGLGYNEQFF
TRBJ2-7 | TRBV7-9 | CASSSIGTGEEQYF
TRBJ1-4 | TRBV6-5 | CASSYYPTEKSRKLFF
TRBJ1-3 | TRBV19 | CASSTGTNGNTIYF
TRBJ2-7 | TRBV7-9 | CASSPAGPYEQYF
TRBJ1-1 | TRBV7-9 | CASSLNRVMDTEAFF
TRBJ1-2 | TRBV7-2 | CASSLGFPPGQGEGGYTF
TRBJ2-7 | TRBV29-1 | CSVEDPDGQGSSGQYF
TRBJ1-1 | TRBV3-1/TRBV3-2 | CASSLRGEASAFF
TRBJ2-2 | TRBV4-3 | CASSQANPGELFF
TRBJ2-1 | TRBV5-1 | CASSLAGQGSYNEQFF
TRBJ2-2 | TRBV10-3 | CAISGAGGTGELFF
TRBJ1-1 | TRBV5-1 | CASSLMPQDQLNTEAFF
TRBJ2-1 | TRBV10-1 | CASSNVPGLGRNNEQFF
TRBJ2-2 | TRBV24-1 | CATSDPGVAGELFF
TRBJ1-6 | TRBV10-1 | CASPRSSYNSPLHF